This TCR beta chain came from a study of T cells after yellow fever vaccination. Study information: Low-cell-number fractions underwent preparation using SMART-Seq v4 Ultra Low Input. Study conclusions and caveats: Faster peaking, at day 5 versus 15, marked a secondary response that was weaker.

Trimming took off 0 bases at V and 6 bases at J, with 15 bases between the two ends. The CDR3 contains 14 residues. Germline CDR1 reads GTSNPN; CDR2 reads SVGIG (reference sequence). The study made its TCR cDNA through 5'RACE template switching. That step introduced a universal primer site along with UMIs. TCRdb reprocessed the 5' RACE reads via MiXCR and lists one record per CDR3 protein. The sample has under 600,000 distinct CDR3 sequences; roughly 14% are singletons. This clonotype was found a few times. Its cognate antigen is unknown. The sample in question was PBMCs, obtained on the day of the yellow fever booster vaccination. The source of this sequence is a young man who received the YFV17D yellow fever vaccine. The chain carries TRBV30 and TRBJ2-7; the D is unclear. As DNA, the CDR3 is TGTGCCTGGAGTGTACTGAACGCGATCTCCGAGCAGTACTTC. Amino acid sequence: CAWSVLNAISEQYF.